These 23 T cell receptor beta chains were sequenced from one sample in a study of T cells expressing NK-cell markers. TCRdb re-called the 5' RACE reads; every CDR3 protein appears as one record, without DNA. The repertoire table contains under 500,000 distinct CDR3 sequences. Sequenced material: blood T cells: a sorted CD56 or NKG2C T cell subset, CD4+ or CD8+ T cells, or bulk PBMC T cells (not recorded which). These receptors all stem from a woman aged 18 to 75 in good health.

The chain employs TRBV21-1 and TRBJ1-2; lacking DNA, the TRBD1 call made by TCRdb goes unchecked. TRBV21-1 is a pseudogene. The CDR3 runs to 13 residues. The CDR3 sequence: CATRGESSEGYTF.

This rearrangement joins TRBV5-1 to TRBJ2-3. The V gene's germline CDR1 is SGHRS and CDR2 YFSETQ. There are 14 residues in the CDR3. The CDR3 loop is CASSLAGGPDTQYF.

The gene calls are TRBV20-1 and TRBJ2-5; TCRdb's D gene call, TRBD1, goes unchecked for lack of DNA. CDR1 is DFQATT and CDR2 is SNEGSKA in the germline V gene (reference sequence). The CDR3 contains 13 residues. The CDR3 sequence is CSALYRGMETQYF.

CDR3 region: CASSLQGHEGDTQYF. This chain links TRBV27 with TRBJ2-3; TCRdb's D gene call, TRBD2, goes unchecked for lack of DNA. This CDR3 has 15 residues. The V gene's germline CDR1 is MNHEY and CDR2 SMNVEV (reference sequence).

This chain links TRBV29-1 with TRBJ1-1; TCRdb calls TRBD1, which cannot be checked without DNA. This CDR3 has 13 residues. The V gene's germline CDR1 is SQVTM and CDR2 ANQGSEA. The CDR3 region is CSADTGLNTEAFF.

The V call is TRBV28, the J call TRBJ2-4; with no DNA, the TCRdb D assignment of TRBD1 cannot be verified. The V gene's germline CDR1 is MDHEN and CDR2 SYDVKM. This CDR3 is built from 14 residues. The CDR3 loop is CASSAETGGDIQYF.

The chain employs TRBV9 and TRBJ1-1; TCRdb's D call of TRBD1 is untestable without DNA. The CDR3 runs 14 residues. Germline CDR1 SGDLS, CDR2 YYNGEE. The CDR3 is CASSAGTGVTEAFF.

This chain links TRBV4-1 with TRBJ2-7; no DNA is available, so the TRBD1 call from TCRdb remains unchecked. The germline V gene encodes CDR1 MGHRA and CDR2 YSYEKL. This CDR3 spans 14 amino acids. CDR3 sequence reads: CASSQDYREVEQYF.

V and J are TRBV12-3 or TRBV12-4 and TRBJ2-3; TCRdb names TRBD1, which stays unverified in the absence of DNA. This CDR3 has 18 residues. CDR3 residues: CASSLGGGGGTSTDTQYF.

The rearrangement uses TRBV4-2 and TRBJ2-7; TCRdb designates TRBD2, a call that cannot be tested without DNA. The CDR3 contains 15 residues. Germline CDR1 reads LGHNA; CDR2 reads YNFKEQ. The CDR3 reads CASSQGPSASYEQYF.

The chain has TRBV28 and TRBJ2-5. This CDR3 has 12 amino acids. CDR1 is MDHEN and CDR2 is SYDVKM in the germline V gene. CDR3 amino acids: CASVSIGGTQYF.

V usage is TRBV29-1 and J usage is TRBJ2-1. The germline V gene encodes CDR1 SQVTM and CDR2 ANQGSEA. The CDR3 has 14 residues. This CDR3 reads CSVAWGSSYNEQFF.

The CDR3: CACSLTGGNQPQHF. The V gene is TRBV27, the J gene TRBJ1-5; absent DNA, TCRdb's TRBD1 call cannot be checked. The CDR3 covers 14 residues. Germline V gives CDR1 MNHEY, CDR2 SMNVEV (reference sequence).

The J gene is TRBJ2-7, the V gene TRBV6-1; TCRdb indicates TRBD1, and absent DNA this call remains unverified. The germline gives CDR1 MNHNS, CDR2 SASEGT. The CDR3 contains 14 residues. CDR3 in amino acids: CASSPRDRVVEQYF.

The CDR3 sequence: CASSSGNYEQYF. The rearrangement links TRBV28 to TRBJ2-7; TCRdb lists TRBD1, though no DNA is available to test this call. The CDR3 is 12 amino acids. The germline CDR1 and CDR2 sequences are MDHEN and SYDVKM.

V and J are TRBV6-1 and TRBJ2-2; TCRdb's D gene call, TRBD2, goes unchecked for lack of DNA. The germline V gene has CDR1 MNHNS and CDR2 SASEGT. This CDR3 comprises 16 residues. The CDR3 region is CASSPVAGSNTGELFF.

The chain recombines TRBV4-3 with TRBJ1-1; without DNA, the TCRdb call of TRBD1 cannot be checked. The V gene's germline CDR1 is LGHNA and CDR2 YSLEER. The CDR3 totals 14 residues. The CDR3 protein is CASSTGGVDTEAFF.

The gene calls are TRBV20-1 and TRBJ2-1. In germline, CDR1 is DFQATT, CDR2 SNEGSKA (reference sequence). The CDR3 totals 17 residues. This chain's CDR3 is CSASAAGWATPYNEQFF.

The CDR3 is CSVEDDSGLAKRLAKNIQYF. The chain couples TRBV29-1 to TRBJ2-4; TCRdb gives TRBD2 as the D gene, but with no DNA this cannot be confirmed. CDR1 and CDR2 from the germline V gene are SQVTM and ANQGSEA. This CDR3 is 20 amino acids long.

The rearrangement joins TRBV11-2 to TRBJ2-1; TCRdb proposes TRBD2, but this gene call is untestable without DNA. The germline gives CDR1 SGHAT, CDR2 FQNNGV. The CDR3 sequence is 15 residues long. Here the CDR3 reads CASSLGDYSYNEQFF.

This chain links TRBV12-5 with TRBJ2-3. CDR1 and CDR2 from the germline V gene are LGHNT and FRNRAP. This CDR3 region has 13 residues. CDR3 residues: CASGLVGSDTQYF. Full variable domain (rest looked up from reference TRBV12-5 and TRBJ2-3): DARVTQTPRHKVTEMGQEVTMRCQPILGHNTVFWYRQTMMQGLELLAYFRNRAPLDDSGMPKDRFSAEMPDATLATLKIQPSEPRDSAVYFCASGLVGSDTQYFGPGTRLTVL.

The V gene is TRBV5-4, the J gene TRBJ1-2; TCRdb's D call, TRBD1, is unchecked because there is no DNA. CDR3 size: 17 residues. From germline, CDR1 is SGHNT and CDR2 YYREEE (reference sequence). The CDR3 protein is CASSPGQGPPSNYGYTF.

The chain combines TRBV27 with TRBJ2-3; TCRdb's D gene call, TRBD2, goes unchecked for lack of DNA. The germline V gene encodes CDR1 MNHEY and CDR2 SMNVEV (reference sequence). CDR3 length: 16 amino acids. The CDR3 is CASSFPRAGARNTQYF.